Shown below are 2 T cell receptor beta chains from a single sample sequenced in a study of T cells in Graves' hyperthyroidism and ophthalmopathy. The CDR3 regions of TCR beta were amplified from RNA transcripts. The study used the HTBI primer set for a first-round RT-PCR of the TCR CDR3. TCRdb passed the multiplex PCR reads through MiXCR, listing each CDR3 protein once. Of a few hundred thousand distinct CDR3 sequences listed, approximately 15% are singletons. The sample was blood. Receptors were obtained from a middle-aged woman with Graves' ophthalmopathy.

The genes are TRBV11-1 and TRBJ2-1; TRBD2 matches at 7 bases. The J segment lost 0 bases and the V segment lost 5 bases, leaving 13 bases of the junction unmatched. The CDR3 runs to 18 residues. Germline V CDR1 and CDR2: SGHAT, FQDESV (reference sequence). The CDR3 nucleotides read TGTGCCAGCAGCCCGGTGTCCTCGGGGAGGGGCTCCTACAATGAGCAGTTCTTC. It is translated as CASSPVSSGRGSYNEQFF.

This clonotype was picked up many times. The J gene is TRBJ2-2, the V gene TRBV6-4; D perhaps matches TRBD1 (6 bases). Per the germline V gene, CDR1 is MRHNA and CDR2 is SNTAGT. The V end was cut by 5 bases, the J end by 5 bases, with 12 bases between. The CDR3 consists of 14 residues. CDR3 sequence reads: CASSREGGTGELFF. Here the CDR3 DNA reads TGTGCCAGCAGTCGGGAAGGGGGAACCGGGGAGCTGTTTTTT.